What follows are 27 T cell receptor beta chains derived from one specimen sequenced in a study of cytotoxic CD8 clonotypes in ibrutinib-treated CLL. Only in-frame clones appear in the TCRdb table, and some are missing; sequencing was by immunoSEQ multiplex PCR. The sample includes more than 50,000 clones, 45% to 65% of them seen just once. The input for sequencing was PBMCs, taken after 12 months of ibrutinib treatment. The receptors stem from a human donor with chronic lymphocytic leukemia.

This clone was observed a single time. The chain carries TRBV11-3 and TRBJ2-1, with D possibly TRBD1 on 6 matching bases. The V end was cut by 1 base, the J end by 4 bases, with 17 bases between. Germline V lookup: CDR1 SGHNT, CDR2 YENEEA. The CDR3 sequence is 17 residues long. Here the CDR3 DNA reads TGTGCCAGCAGCTTAGTGGGGGACACTTCCTTTTACAATGAGCAGTTCTTC. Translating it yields CASSLVGDTSFYNEQFF. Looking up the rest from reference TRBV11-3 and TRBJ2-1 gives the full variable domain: EAGVVQSPRYKIIEKKQPVAFWCNPISGHNTLYWYLQNLGQGPELLIRYENEEAVDDSQLPKDRFSAERLKGVDSTLKIQPAELGDSAVYLCASSLVGDTSFYNEQFFGPGTRLTVL.

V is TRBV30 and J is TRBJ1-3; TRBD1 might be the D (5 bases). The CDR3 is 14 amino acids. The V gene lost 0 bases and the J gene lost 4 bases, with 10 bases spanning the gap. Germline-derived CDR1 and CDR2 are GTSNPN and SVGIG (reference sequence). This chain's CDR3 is CAWSVLGAGNTIYF. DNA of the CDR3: TGTGCCTGGAGTGTACTAGGGGCGGGAAACACCATATATTTT.

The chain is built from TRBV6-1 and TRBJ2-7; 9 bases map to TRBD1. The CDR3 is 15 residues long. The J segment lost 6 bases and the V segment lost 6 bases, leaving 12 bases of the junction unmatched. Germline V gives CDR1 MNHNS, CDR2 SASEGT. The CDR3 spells CASSQVPGQGGEQYF. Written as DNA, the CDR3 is TGTGCCAGCAGCCAAGTACCGGGACAGGGAGGCGAGCAGTACTTC.

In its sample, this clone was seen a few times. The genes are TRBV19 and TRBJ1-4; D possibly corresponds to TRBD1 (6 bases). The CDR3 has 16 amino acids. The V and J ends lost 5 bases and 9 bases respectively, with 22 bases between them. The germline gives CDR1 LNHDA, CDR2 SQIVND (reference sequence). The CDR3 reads CASSAPRGVEIKKLFF. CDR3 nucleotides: TGTGCCAGTAGTGCCCCTAGGGGGGTTGAGATTAAAAAACTGTTTTTT.

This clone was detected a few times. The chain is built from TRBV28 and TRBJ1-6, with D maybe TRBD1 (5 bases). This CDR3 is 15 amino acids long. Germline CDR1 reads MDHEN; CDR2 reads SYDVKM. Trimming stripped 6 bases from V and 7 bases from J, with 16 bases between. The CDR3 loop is CASSPARGFNSPLHF. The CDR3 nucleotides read TGTGCCAGCAGCCCCGCGAGGGGCTTCAATTCACCCCTCCACTTT. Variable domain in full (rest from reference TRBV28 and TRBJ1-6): DVKVTQSSRYLVKRTGEKVFLECVQDMDHENMFWYRQDPGLGLRLIYFSYDVKMKEKGDIPEGYSVSREKKERFSLILESASTNQTSMYLCASSPARGFNSPLHFGNGTRLTVT.

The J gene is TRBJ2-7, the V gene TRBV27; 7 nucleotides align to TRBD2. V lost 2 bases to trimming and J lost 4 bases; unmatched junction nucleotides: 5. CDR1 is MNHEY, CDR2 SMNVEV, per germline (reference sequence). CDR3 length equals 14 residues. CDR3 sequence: CASSLTAGAYEQYF. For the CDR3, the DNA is TGTGCCAGCAGTTTAACGGCGGGAGCTTACGAGCAGTACTTC.

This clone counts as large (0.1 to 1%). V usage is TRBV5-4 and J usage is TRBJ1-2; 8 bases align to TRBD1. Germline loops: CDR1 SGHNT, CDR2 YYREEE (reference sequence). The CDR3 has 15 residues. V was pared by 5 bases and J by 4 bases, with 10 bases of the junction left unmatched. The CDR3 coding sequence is TGTGCCAGCAGGTATACTGGGACAGGAGGCTATGGCTACACCTTC. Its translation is CASRYTGTGGYGYTF.

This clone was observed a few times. CDR3 sequence reads: CASSFGGEQYV. CDR3 coding DNA: TGTGCCAGCAGCTTTGGGGGGGAGCAGTACGTC. This sequence joins TRBV5-3 and TRBJ2-7; D may be TRBD2 (6 bases). TRBV5-3 is an ORF, with its function uncertain. This CDR3 region has 11 residues.

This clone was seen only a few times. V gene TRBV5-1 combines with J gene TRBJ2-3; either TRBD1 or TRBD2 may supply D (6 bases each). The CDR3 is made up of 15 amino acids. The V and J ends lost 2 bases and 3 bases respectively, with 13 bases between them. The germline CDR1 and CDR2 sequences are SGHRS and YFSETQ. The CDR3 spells CASSLGGSGTDTQYF. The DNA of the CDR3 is TGCGCCAGCAGCTTAGGGGGGTCCGGAACAGATACGCAGTATTTT.

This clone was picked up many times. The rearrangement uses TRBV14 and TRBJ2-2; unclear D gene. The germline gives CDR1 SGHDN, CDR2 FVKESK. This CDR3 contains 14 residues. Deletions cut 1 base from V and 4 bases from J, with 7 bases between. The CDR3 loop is CASSQVYGTGELFF. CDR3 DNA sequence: TGTGCCAGCAGCCAAGTATACGGCACCGGGGAGCTGTTTTTT. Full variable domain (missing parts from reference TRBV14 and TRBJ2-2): EAGVTQFPSHSVIEKGQTVTLRCDPISGHDNLYWYRRVMGKEIKFLLHFVKESKQDESGMPNNRFLAERTGGTYSTLKVQPAELEDSGVYFCASSQVYGTGELFFGEGSRLTVL.

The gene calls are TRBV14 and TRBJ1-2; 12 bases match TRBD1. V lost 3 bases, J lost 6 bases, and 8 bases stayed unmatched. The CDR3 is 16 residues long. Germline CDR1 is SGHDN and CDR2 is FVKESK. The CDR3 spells CASSHPGTGGLHGYTF. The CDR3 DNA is TGTGCCAGCAGCCACCCCGGGACAGGGGGCTTGCATGGCTACACCTTC.

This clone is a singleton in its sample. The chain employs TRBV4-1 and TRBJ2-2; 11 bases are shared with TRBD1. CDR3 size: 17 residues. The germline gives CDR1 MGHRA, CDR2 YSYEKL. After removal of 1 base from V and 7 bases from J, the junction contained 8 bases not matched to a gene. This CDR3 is CASSQVGAGTGGGELFF. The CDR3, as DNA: TGCGCCAGCAGCCAAGTTGGCGCCGGGACAGGGGGCGGGGAGCTGTTTTTT.

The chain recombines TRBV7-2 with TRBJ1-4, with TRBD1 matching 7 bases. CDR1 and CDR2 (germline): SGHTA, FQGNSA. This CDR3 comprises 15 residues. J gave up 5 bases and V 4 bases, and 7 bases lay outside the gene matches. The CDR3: CASSWQRGPNEKLFF. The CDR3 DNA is TGTGCCAGCAGCTGGCAAAGGGGGCCAAATGAAAAACTGTTTTTT.

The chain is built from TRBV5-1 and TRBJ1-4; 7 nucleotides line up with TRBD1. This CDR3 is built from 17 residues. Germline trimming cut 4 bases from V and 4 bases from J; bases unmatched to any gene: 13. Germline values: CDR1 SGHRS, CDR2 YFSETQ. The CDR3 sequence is CASSRLPWTGNNEKLFF. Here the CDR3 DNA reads TGCGCCAGCAGCAGACTCCCCTGGACAGGCAATAATGAAAAACTGTTTTTT.

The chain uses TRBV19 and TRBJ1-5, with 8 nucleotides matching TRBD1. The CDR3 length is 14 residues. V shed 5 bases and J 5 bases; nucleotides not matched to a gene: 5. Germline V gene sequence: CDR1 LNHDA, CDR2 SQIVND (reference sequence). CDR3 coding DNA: TGTGCCAGTAGTCCCCAACAGGGGGATCAGCCCCAGCATTTT. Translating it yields CASSPQQGDQPQHF.

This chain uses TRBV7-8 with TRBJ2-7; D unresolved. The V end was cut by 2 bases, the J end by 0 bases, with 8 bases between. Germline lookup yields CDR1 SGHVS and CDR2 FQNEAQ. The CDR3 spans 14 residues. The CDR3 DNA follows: TGTGCCAGCAGCTTATTAAGGAGCTCCTACGAGCAGTACTTC. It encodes CASSLLRSSYEQYF. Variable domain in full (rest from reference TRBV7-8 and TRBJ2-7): GAGVSQSPRYKVAKRGQDVALRCDPISGHVSLFWYQQALGQGPEFLTYFQNEAQLDKSGLPSDRFFAERPEGSVSTLKIQRTQQEDSAVYLCASSLLRSSYEQYFGPGTRLTVT.

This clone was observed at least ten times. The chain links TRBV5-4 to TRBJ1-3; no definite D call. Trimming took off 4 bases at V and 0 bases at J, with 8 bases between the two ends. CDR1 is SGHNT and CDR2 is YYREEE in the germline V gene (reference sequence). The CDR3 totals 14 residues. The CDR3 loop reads CASSPDLSGNTIYF. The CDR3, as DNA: TGTGCCAGCAGCCCGGACCTCTCTGGAAACACCATATATTTT.

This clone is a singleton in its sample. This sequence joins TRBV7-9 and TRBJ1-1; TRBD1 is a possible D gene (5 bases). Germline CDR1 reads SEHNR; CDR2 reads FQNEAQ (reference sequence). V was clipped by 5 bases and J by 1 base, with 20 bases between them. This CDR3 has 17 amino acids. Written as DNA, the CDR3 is TGTGCCAGCAGCCTTCGGGGCCCCAAGGGACCGAACACTGAAGCTTTCTTT. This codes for CASSLRGPKGPNTEAFF.

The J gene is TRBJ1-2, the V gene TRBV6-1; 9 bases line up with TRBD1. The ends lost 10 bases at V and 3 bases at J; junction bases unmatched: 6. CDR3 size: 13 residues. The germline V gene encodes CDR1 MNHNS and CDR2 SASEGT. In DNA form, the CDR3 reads TGTGCCATCAAGGGACAGGGAGACTATGGCTACACCTTC. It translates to CAIKGQGDYGYTF.

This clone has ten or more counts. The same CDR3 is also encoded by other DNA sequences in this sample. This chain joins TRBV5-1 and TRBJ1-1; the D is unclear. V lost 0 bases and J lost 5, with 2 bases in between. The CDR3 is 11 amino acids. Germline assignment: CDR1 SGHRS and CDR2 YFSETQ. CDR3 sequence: CASSLGTEAFF. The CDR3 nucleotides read TGCGCCAGCAGCTTGGGGACTGAAGCTTTCTTT.

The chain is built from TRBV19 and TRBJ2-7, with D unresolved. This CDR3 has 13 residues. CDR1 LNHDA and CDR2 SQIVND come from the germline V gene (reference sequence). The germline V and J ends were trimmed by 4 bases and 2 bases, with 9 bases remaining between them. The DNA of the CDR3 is TGTGCCAGTAGTAGGGCAGCTGCCTACGAGCAGTACTTC. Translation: CASSRAAAYEQYF.

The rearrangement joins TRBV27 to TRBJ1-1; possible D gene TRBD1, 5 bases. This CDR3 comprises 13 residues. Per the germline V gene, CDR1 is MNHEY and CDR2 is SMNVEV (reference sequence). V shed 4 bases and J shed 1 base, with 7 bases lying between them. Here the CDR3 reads CASSSGANTEAFF. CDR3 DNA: TGTGCCAGCAGTTCCGGGGCGAACACTGAAGCTTTCTTT.

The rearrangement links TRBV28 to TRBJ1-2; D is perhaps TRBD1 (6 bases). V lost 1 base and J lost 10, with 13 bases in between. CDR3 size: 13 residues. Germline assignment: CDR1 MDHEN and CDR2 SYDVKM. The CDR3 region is CASSLSGDAPYTF. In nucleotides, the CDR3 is TGTGCCAGCAGTTTATCAGGGGATGCTCCCTACACCTTC.

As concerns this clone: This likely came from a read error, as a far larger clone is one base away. The CDR3 DNA reads TGCGCCAGCAGCTTGGGCGGGACAGGGACCTATGGCTACACCTTC. Encoded protein: CASSLGGTGTYGYTF. The chain uses TRBV5-1 and TRBJ1-2; 9 bases match TRBD1. Germline CDR1 and CDR2: SGHRS and YFSETQ. Trimming took 0 bases from V and 4 from J; bases not matched to a gene: 4. This CDR3 is built from 15 residues.

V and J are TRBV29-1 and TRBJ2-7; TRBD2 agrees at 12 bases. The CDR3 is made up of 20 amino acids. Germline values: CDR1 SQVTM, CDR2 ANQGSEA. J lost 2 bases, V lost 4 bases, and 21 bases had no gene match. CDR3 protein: CSVVGGSGLAGKPDPYEQYF. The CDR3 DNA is TGCAGCGTTGTAGGAGGATCAGGACTAGCGGGAAAACCCGACCCCTACGAGCAGTACTTC.

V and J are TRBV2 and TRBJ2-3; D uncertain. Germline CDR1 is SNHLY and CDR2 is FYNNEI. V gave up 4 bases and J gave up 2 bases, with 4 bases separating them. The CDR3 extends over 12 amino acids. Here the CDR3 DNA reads TGTGCCAGCAGTGGAGTCACAGATACGCAGTATTTT. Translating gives CASSGVTDTQYF.

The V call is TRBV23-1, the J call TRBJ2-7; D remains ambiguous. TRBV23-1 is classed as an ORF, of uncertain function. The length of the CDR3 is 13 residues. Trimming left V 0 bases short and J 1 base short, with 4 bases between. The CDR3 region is CASSQSGSYEQYV. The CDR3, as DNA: TGCGCCAGCAGTCAATCGGGGTCCTACGAGCAGTACGTC.